The sequence of this T cell receptor (beta chain) was determined in a study of cytomegalovirus exposure and HLA in healthy donors. Study as a whole: Early released data comprised about 84 million unique TCRs from HLA-typed donors.

Unrecorded immune exposures were likely, despite nominal health at sampling. PCR involved 60 Vbeta and 13 Jbeta primers. The table came from immunoSEQ multiplex PCR; TCRdb's copy has only in-frame clones and leaves some out. The repertoire holds about 130,000 clones, with approximately 80% as singletons. V was shortened by 2 bases and J by 0 bases, with 11 bases between the two germline ends. The CDR3 has 16 amino acids. Germline CDR1 SGHVS, CDR2 FQNEAQ. This clone was observed a handful of times. As yet, its antigen is unknown. Overall study results and limits: Altogether, some 170 TCR beta chains were recorded as cytomegalovirus-associated. An analysis done earlier found most TCR beta V segments productive about 87% or about 30% of the time.

The rearrangement links TRBV7-8 to TRBJ1-5, with D uncertain. The clonotype originates from a woman aged 55-70 years in good health and CMV-seronegative. The sequencing sample was made of PBMCs. In DNA, the CDR3 is TGTGCCAGCAGCTTACTCGAGGGTTATAGCAATCAGCCCCAGCATTTT. Translation gives CASSLLEGYSNQPQHF.